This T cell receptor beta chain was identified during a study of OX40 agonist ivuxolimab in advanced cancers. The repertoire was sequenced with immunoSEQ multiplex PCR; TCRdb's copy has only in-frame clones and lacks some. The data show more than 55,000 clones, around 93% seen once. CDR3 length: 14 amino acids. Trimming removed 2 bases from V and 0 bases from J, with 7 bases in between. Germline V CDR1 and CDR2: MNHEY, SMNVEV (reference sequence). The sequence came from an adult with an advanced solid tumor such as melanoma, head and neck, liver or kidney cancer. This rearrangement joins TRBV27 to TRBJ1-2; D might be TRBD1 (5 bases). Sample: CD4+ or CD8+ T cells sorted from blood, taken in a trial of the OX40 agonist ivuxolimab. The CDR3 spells CASSLQGSNYGYTF. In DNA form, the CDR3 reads TGTGCCAGCAGTTTACAGGGATCTAACTATGGCTACACCTTC.